This TCR beta chain is drawn from a study of blood T cell repertoires in COVID-19. Study details: Sources were T cells, B-cell-depleted T cells, or PBMCs; the material itself was cDNA or gDNA.

In the source study's methods: Estimates of nucleated cell counts were drawn from the amplification of reference gene primers. Libraries were prepared by immunoSEQ multiplex PCR; TCRdb keeps only in-frame clonotypes and omits some of them. The V and J calls and clone size are taken from that table; D and trimming were inferred from the DNA. The data show over 45,000 clones, almost 85% seen once. CDR1 and CDR2 from the germline V gene are MNHEY and SVGEGT. V was pared by 6 bases and J by 2 bases, with 3 bases of the junction left unmatched. The CDR3 runs to 14 residues. This receptor was identified in a human donor in a cohort sampled during active COVID-19. Sequenced material: peripheral blood. J is TRBJ2-3 and V is TRBV6-2 or TRBV6-3, with 9 bases lining up with TRBD1. CDR3 sequence: CASSRQGDTDTQYF. The CDR3 nucleotides are TGTGCCAGCAGCCGACAGGGGGACACAGATACGCAGTATTTT.